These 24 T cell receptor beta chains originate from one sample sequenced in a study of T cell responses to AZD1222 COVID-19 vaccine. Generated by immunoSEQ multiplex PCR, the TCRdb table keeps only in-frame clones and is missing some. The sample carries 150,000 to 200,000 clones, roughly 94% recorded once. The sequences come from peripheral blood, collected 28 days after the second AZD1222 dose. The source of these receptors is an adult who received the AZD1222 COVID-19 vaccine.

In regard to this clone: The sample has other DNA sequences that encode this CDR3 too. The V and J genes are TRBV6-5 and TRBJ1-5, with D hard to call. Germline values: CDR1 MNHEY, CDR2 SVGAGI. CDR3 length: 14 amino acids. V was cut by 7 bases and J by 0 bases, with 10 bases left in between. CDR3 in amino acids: CASMTGYSNQPQHF. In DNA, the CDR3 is TGTGCCAGCATGACGGGCTATAGCAATCAGCCCCAGCATTTT.

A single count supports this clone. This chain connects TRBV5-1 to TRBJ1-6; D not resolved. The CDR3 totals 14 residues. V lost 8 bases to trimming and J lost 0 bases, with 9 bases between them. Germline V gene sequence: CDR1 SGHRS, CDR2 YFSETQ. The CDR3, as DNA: TGCGCCAGTTCCGGGAACTCCTATAATTCACCCCTCCACTTT. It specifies CASSGNSYNSPLHF.

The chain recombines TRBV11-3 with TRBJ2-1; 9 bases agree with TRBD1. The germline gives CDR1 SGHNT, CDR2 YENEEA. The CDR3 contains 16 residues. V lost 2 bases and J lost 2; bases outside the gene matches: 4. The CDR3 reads CASSLWDRVPYNEQFF. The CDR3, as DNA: TGTGCCAGCAGCTTATGGGACAGGGTGCCCTACAATGAGCAGTTCTTC.

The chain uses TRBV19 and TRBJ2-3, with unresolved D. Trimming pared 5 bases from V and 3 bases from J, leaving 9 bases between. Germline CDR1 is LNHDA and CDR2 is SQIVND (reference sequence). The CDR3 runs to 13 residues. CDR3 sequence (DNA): TGTGCCAGTAGTCCCCGGGTGACAGATACGCAGTATTTT. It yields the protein CASSPRVTDTQYF.

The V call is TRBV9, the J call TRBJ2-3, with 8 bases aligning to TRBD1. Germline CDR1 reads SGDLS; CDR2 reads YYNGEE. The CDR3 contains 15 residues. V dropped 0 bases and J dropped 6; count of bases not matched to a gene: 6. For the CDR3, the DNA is TGTGCCAGCAGCGTAGAGGGCAGGGGGCCGGATACGCAGTATTTT. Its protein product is CASSVEGRGPDTQYF.

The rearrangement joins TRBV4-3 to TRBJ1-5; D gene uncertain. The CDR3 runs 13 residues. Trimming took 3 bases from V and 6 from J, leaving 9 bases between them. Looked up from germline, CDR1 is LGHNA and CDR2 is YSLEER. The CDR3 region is CASSQDRGQPQHF. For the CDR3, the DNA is TGCGCCAGCAGCCAGGACCGGGGTCAGCCCCAGCATTTT.

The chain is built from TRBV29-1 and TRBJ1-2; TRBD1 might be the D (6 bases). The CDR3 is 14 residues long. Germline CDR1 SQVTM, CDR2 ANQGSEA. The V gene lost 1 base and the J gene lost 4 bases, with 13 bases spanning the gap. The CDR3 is CSVEGVGQSYGYTF. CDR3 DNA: TGCAGCGTTGAAGGGGTTGGACAGTCCTATGGCTACACCTTC.

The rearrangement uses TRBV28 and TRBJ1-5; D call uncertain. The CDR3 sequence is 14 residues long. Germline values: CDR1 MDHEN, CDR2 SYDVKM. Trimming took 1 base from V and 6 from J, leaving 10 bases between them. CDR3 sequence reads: CASSLLARGQPQHF. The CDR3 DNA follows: TGTGCCAGCAGTTTATTAGCCCGGGGTCAGCCCCAGCATTTT.

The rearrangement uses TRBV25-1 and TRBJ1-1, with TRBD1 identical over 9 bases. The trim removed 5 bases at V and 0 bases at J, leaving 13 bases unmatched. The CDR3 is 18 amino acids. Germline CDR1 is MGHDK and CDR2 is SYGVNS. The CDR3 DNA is TGTGCCAGCAGTTCGAAAGCCGGGGACAGGGTAATGAACACTGAAGCTTTCTTT. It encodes CASSSKAGDRVMNTEAFF.

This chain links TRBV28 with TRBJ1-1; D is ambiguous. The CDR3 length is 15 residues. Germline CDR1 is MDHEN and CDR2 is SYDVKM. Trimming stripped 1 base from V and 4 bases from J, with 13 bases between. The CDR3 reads CASSLLEDWSTEAFF. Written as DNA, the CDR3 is TGTGCCAGCAGTTTATTAGAGGACTGGAGCACTGAAGCTTTCTTT. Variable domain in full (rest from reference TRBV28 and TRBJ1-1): DVKVTQSSRYLVKRTGEKVFLECVQDMDHENMFWYRQDPGLGLRLIYFSYDVKMKEKGDIPEGYSVSREKKERFSLILESASTNQTSMYLCASSLLEDWSTEAFFGQGTRLTVV.

DNA for the CDR3: TGTGCCACCAGCAGCTTACTAGCGGGAGGAGGAGCCTACAATGAGCAGTTCTTC. Encoded protein: CATSSLLAGGGAYNEQFF. This sequence joins TRBV15 and TRBJ2-1; 12 nucleotides align to TRBD2. This CDR3 comprises 18 residues. The junction had 8 bases not matched to a gene; V was cut back by 3 bases and J by 2 bases. The germline V gene has CDR1 LNHNV and CDR2 YYDKDF (reference sequence). Full variable domain (missing parts from reference TRBV15 and TRBJ2-1): DAMVIQNPRYQVTQFGKPVTLSCSQTLNHNVMYWYQQKSSQAPKLLFHYYDKDFNNEADTPDNFQSRRPNTSFCFLDIRSPGLGDTAMYLCATSSLLAGGGAYNEQFFGPGTRLTVL.

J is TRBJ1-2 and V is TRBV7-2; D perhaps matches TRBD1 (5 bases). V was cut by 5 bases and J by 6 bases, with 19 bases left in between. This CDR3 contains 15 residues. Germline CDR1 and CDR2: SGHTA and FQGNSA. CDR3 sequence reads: CASSGGTAGRNGYTF. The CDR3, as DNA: TGTGCCAGCAGCGGAGGGACCGCGGGCAGAAATGGCTACACCTTC.

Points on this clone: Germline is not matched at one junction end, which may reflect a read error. The CDR3, as DNA: TGTGCCAGTAGTATAGATACTAGCGGTTCCTTCGAGCAGTACTTC. This encodes CASSIDTSGSFEQYF. The chain has TRBV19 and TRBJ2-7; 8 nucleotides match TRBD2. The CDR3 sequence is 15 residues long. Germline values: CDR1 LNHDA, CDR2 SQIVND (reference sequence).

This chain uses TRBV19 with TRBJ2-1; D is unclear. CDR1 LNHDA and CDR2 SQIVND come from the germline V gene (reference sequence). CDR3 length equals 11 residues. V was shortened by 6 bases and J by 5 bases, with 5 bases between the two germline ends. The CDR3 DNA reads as TGTGCCAGTAGATTCCACAATGAGCAGTTCTTC. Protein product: CASRFHNEQFF.

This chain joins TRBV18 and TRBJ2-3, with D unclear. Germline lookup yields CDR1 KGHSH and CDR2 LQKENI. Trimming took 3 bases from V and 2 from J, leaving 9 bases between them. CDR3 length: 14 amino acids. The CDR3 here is CASSPFDTTDTQYF. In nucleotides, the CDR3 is TGTGCCAGCTCACCCTTCGACACCACAGATACGCAGTATTTT.

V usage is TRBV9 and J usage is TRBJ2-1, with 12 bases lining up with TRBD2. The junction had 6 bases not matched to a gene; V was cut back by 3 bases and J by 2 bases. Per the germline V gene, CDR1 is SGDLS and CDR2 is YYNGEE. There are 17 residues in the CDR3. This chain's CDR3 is CASSGLAGGPTYNEQFF. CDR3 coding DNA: TGTGCCAGCAGCGGCCTAGCGGGAGGGCCCACCTACAATGAGCAGTTCTTC.

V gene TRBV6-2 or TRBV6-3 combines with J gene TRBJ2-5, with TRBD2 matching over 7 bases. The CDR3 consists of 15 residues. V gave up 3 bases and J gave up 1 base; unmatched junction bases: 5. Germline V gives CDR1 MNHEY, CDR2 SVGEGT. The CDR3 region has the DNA TGTGCCAGCAGTTATCAGAGCGGGGTCCAAGAGACCCAGTACTTC. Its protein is CASSYQSGVQETQYF.

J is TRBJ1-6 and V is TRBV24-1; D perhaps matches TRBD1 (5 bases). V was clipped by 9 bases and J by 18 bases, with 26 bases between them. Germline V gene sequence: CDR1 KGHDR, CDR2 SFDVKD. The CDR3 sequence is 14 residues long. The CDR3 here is CATAGSPRDAVNHF. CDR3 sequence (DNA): TGTGCCACCGCCGGGAGCCCCAGGGACGCCGTAAACCACTTT.

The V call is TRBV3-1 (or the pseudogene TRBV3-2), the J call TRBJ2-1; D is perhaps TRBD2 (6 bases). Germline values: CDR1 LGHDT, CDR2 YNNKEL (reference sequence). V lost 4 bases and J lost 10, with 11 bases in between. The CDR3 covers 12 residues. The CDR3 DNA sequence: TGTGCCAGCAGCCGGCGGGGAGCGGAGCAGTTCTTC. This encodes CASSRRGAEQFF.

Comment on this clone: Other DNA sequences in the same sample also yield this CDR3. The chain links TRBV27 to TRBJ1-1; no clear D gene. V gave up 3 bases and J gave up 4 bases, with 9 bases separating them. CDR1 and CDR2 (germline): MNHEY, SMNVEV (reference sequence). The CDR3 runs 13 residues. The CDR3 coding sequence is TGTGCCAGCAGTTTGAGGCCGAGCACTGAAGCTTTCTTT. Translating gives CASSLRPSTEAFF.

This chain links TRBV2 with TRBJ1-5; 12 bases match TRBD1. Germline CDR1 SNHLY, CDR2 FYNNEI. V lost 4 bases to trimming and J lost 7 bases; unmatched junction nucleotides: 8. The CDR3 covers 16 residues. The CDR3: CASSATGQGASQPQHF. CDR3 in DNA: TGTGCCAGCAGTGCGACGGGACAGGGGGCAAGCCAGCCCCAGCATTTT.

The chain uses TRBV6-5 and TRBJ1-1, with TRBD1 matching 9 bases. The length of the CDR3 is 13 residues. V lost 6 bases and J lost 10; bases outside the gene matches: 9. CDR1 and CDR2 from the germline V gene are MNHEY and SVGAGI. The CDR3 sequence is CASSRQGDLGAFF. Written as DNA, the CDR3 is TGTGCCAGCAGCAGACAGGGGGACCTGGGAGCTTTCTTT.

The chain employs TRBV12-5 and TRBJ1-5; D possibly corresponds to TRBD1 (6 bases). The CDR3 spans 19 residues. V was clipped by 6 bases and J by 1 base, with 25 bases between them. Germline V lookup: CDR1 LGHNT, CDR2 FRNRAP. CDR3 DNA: TGTGCTAGTGGCAAAACCGGGACTCCGGAGGGGGGGAGCAATCAGCCCCAGCATTTT. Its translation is CASGKTGTPEGGSNQPQHF. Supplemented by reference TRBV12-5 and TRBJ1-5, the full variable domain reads DARVTQTPRHKVTEMGQEVTMRCQPILGHNTVFWYRQTMMQGLELLAYFRNRAPLDDSGMPKDRFSAEMPDATLATLKIQPSEPRDSAVYFCASGKTGTPEGGSNQPQHFGDGTRLSIL.

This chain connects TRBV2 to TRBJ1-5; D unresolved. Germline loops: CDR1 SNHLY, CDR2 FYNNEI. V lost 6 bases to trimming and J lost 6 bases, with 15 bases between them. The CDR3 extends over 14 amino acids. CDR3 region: CASSALGVGQPQHF. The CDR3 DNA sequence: TGTGCCAGCAGCGCCCTCGGGGTTGGTCAGCCCCAGCATTTT.